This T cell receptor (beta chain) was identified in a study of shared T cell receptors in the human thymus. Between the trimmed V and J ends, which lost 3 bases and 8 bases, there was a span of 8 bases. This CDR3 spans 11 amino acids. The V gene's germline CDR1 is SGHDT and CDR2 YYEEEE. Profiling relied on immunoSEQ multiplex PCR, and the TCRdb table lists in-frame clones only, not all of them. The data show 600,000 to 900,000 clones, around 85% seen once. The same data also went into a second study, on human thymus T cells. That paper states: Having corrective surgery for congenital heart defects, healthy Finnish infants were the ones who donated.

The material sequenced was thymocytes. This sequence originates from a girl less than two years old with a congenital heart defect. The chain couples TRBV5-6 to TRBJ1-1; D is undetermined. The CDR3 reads CASSCTEEAFF. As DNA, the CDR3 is TGTGCCAGCAGCTGCACGGAGGAAGCTTTCTTT.